The rows below give T cell receptor beta chains drawn from one sample of a study of OX40 agonist ivuxolimab in advanced cancers. Only in-frame clones appear in the TCRdb table, and some are missing; sequencing was by immunoSEQ multiplex PCR. The sample records tens of thousands of clones, 83% being singletons. Sequenced material: CD4+ or CD8+ T cells sorted from blood, taken in a trial of the OX40 agonist ivuxolimab. These receptors all stem from an adult with an advanced solid tumor such as melanoma, head and neck, liver or kidney cancer. Each CDR3 is given with its conserved first and last residue. A D gene is named only where the DNA matches it firmly. Clone size is given for some rows only: seen once, a few or many times, or a class if the clone is expanded.

D gene	clone size	V gene	J gene	CDR3 DNA	CDR3 protein
NA	NA	TRBV6-6	TRBJ2-3	TGTGCCAGCAGTGCTTGGGCGGCAGATACGCAGTATTTT	CASSAWAADTQYF
NA	NA	TRBV19	TRBJ2-1	TGTGCCAGTAGTTGGGGCAGCTCGGCCTCCTACAATGAGCAGTTCTTC	CASSWGSSASYNEQFF
TRBD1	NA	TRBV30	TRBJ1-2	TGTGCCTGGACTAAGAGGTCAGGGGGCTCCTACACCTTC	CAWTKRSGGSYTF
TRBD1	once	TRBV2	TRBJ2-2	TGTGCCAAGGACAGGGGGAGATCGGGGGAGCTGTTTTTT	CAKDRGRSGELFF
TRBD2	NA	TRBV2	TRBJ2-1	TGTGCCAGCAGTGATAGCGGGGCGCCTTACAATGAGCAGTTCTTC	CASSDSGAPYNEQFF
TRBD2	once	TRBV6-1	TRBJ2-7	TGTGCCAGCACCCGACTAGCGGGGAGCTCCTACGAGCAGTACTTC	CASTRLAGSSYEQYF
NA	NA	TRBV28	TRBJ1-5	TGTGCCAGCAGCTCGCCCTGGGGCAATCAGCCCCAGCATTTT	CASSSPWGNQPQHF
TRBD1	NA	TRBV9	TRBJ1-2	TGTGCCAGCAGCAAAGACAGGGTGAACTATGGCTACACCTTC	CASSKDRVNYGYTF
TRBD2	once	TRBV19	TRBJ2-3	TGTGCCAGTAGTCAACTAGCGGGTCTTGGAGATACGCAGTATTTT	CASSQLAGLGDTQYF
NA	NA	TRBV5-1	TRBJ2-3	TGCGCCAGCAGTTATTCGGGACACGATGATACGCAGTATTTT	CASSYSGHDDTQYF
TRBD1	NA	TRBV5-1	TRBJ2-3	TGCGCCAGCAGCTTGGGCCCGACAGGGACAGATACGCAGTATTTT	CASSLGPTGTDTQYF
TRBD2	NA	TRBV5-1	TRBJ2-3	TGCGCCAGCAGCTTGGGCTCCGGGACTAGCGGCTCCACAGATACGCAGTATTTT	CASSLGSGTSGSTDTQYF
NA	NA	TRBV20-1	TRBJ1-4	TGCAGTGCGGACCGGAATGAAAAACTGTTTTTT	CSADRNEKLFF
NA	NA	TRBV27	TRBJ2-7	TGTGCCAGCGGCCTAGGCAGGGGTTACGAGCAGTACTTC	CASGLGRGYEQYF
TRBD1	NA	TRBV6-1	TRBJ1-2	TGTGCCAGCAGTGAAGTGCAGGGACAGATCTATGGCTACACCTTC	CASSEVQGQIYGYTF
NA	NA	TRBV29-1	TRBJ1-1	TGCAGCGTGGGGACGGGGGGCCCCTACTGGAACACTGAAGCTTTCTTT	CSVGTGGPYWNTEAFF
TRBD2	NA	TRBV5-5	TRBJ2-7	TGTGCCAGCAGCTTGGGGGCCGGGACTAGCGGCGAGCAGTACTTC	CASSLGAGTSGEQYF
TRBD2	NA	TRBV7-2	TRBJ2-3	TGTGCCAGCAGCTTAGGGGCTAGCGGGAGGGGGGATACGCAGTATTTT	CASSLGASGRGDTQYF
NA	NA	TRBV5-6	TRBJ1-1	TGTGCCAGCAGCTTCGCAGGAATCACTGAAGCTTTCTTT	CASSFAGITEAFF
TRBD1	NA	TRBV6-5	TRBJ2-2	TGTGCCAGCAGTCACCGGGACAGGGGCCCCGGGGAGCTGTTTTTT	CASSHRDRGPGELFF
NA	NA	TRBV21-1	TRBJ1-4	TGTGCCAGCAGCCCCCAAAGACGACTTAATGAAAAACTGTTTTTT	CASSPQRRLNEKLFF
TRBD2	medium-sized	TRBV7-3	TRBJ2-1	TGTGCCAGCAGCTTAACCCGACTAGCGGGAGATTACAATGAGCAGTTCTTC	CASSLTRLAGDYNEQFF
NA	NA	TRBV30	TRBJ1-2	TGTGCCTGGGACCGGGACCCGAGGGCCTACACCTTC	CAWDRDPRAYTF
NA	NA	TRBV19	TRBJ1-5	TGTGCCAGTAACATCGGAGGGAGTCGAAGCAATCAGCCCCAGCATTTT	CASNIGGSRSNQPQHF
TRBD2	few	TRBV19	TRBJ2-2	TGTGCCAGTAGACACCCGCGGGGGTGGACCGGGGAGCTGTTTTTT	CASRHPRGWTGELFF
NA	NA	TRBV27	TRBJ2-2	TGTGCCAGCAGTCGCTACAGGGTAGCCGGGGAGCTGTTTTTT	CASSRYRVAGELFF
NA	NA	TRBV7-3	TRBJ1-4	TGTGCCAGCAGCTTATTGGGGGTAACTAATGAAAAACTGTTTTTT	CASSLLGVTNEKLFF
NA	NA	TRBV6-1	TRBJ2-7	TGTGCCAGCAGTGCCCGGGACGGGGGATACGAGCAGTACTTC	CASSARDGGYEQYF
NA	NA	TRBV5-1	TRBJ2-7	TGCGCCAGCAGCTTCGAGAGGGAGCAGTACTTC	CASSFEREQYF
TRBD1	NA	TRBV9	TRBJ1-5	TGTGCCAGCAGCGTAGCAGGGGGGCCCCAGCATTTT	CASSVAGGPQHF
NA	NA	TRBV2	TRBJ2-5	TGTGCCAGCAGTAGTAATACAGGACAAGAGACCCAGTACTTC	CASSSNTGQETQYF
NA	NA	TRBV5-1	TRBJ2-7	TGCGCCAGCAGCTTGGACAGTCCGTCCTACGAGCAGTACTTC	CASSLDSPSYEQYF
TRBD2	NA	TRBV9	TRBJ2-3	TGTGCCAGCAGCGTAGTAGCGGGAGGGACAGATACGCAGTATTTT	CASSVVAGGTDTQYF
NA	NA	TRBV18	TRBJ1-1	TGTGCCAGCTCACTTGCGGACCTGAACACTGAAGCTTTCTTT	CASSLADLNTEAFF
NA	few	TRBV28	TRBJ1-5	TGTGCCAGCAGTACGTTTTGGACAGACCAAAATCAGCCCCAGCATTTT	CASSTFWTDQNQPQHF
TRBD1	NA	TRBV7-3	TRBJ1-2	TGTGCCAGCAGCTCCCACGGACAGGGAGCTAACTATGGCTACACCTTC	CASSSHGQGANYGYTF
NA	NA	TRBV11-2	TRBJ2-7	TGTGCCAGCAGCTTAGGACAGGGGACTAGATACGAGCAGTACTTC	CASSLGQGTRYEQYF
TRBD2	NA	TRBV27	TRBJ2-1	TGTGCCAGCAGTTTAGATTATCGCGGGAGGGCCTACGGTGAGCAGTTCTTC	CASSLDYRGRAYGEQFF
NA	once	TRBV27	TRBJ2-1	TGTGCCAGCAGCATAAACGGGATATGGGTCTTC	CASSINGIWVF
NA	few	TRBV7-3	TRBJ2-2	TGTGCCAGCGCAGAGGGACTCAACACCGGGGAGCTGTTTTTT	CASAEGLNTGELFF
NA	NA	TRBV25-1	TRBJ1-2	TGTGCCAGCAGTGAATTTCACAGCTATAACTATGGCTACACCTTC	CASSEFHSYNYGYTF
NA	NA	TRBV2	TRBJ2-1	TGTGCCAGCAGCGTGACCGAAAGCAATGAGCAGTTCTTC	CASSVTESNEQFF